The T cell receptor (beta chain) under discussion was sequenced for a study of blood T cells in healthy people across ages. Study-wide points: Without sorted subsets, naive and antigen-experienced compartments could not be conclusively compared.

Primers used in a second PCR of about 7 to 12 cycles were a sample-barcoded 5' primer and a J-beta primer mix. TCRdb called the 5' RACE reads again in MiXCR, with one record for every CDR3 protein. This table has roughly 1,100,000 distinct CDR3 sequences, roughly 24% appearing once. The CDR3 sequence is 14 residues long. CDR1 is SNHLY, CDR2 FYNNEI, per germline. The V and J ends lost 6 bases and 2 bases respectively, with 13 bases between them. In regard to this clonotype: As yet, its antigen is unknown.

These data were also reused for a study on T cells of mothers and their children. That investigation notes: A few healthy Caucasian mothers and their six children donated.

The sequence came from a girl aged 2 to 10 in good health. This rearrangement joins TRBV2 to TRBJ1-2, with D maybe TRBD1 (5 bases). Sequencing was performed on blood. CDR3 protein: CASRDRTSNYGYTF. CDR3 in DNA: TGTGCCAGCAGGGATAGGACAAGCAACTATGGCTACACCTTC.